A single sample gave rise to the 30 T cell receptor beta chains below, sequenced in a study of blood T cell repertoires in COVID-19. Sequencing used immunoSEQ multiplex PCR; TCRdb keeps in-frame clones, though not all of them. The sample consists of some 40,000 clones, about 88% of them appearing once. Sequencing was performed on peripheral blood. The receptor source for this set is a human donor in a cohort sampled during active COVID-19.

The J gene is TRBJ2-1, the V gene TRBV11-2; 7 nucleotides match TRBD2. CDR3 length equals 10 residues. The V gene end was trimmed by 6 bases and the J gene end by 12 bases; junction bases not matched to a gene: 2. CDR1 SGHAT and CDR2 FQNNGV come from the germline V gene. The CDR3 spells CASRSGGQFF. As DNA, the CDR3 is TGTGCCAGCAGGTCGGGGGGGCAGTTCTTC.

V and J are TRBV11-1 and TRBJ2-7, with 9 bases matching TRBD1. Losses at the gene ends were 2 bases for V and 5 bases for J; bases not matched to a gene: 4. The CDR3 has 14 amino acids. CDR1 SGHAT and CDR2 FQDESV come from the germline V gene (reference sequence). The CDR3 nucleotides read TGTGCCAGCAGCTTAAGGGACAGGGATCACGAGCAGTACTTC. This codes for CASSLRDRDHEQYF. The variable domain in full, completed from reference TRBV11-1 and TRBJ2-7, reads EAEVAQSPRYKITEKSQAVAFWCDPISGHATLYWYRQILGQGPELLVQFQDESVVDDSQLPKDRFSAERLKGVDSTLKIQPAELGDSAMYLCASSLRDRDHEQYFGPGTRLTVT.

The chain combines TRBV5-1 with TRBJ1-2, with 7 bases fitting TRBD1. Unmatched junction bases numbered 4, after V lost 1 base and J lost 4 bases. Germline loops: CDR1 SGHRS, CDR2 YFSETQ. The CDR3 totals 14 residues. CDR3 bases: TGCGCCAGCAGCTTGACAGGGGCGGGCTATGGCTACACCTTC. Amino acid sequence: CASSLTGAGYGYTF.

The chain uses TRBV6-6 and TRBJ1-4; D remains ambiguous. V dropped 2 bases and J dropped 3 bases, with 10 bases sitting between them. Germline-derived CDR1 and CDR2 are MNHNY and SVGAGI (reference sequence). CDR3 length: 15 residues. The CDR3 sequence: CASSYTGWPNEKLFF. The CDR3 DNA sequence: TGTGCCAGCAGTTACACCGGGTGGCCTAATGAAAAACTGTTTTTT.

This chain connects TRBV27 to TRBJ2-1, with 9 nucleotides matching TRBD2. The CDR3 totals 18 residues. Looked up from germline, CDR1 is MNHEY and CDR2 is SMNVEV (reference sequence). Germline trimming cut 7 bases from V and 2 bases from J; bases unmatched to any gene: 15. CDR3 nucleotide sequence: TGTGCCAGCAAAAAAATAGGGGCGGCGGGGGGGCCCTACAATGAGCAGTTCTTC. It encodes CASKKIGAAGGPYNEQFF.

In DNA form, the CDR3 reads TGTGCCAGCAGCCTCGATTTAGCGGGGGGGACTTGGGGCACAGATACGCAGTATTTT. It translates to CASSLDLAGGTWGTDTQYF. The J gene is TRBJ2-3, the V gene TRBV7-8; 11 bases are shared with TRBD2. Losses at the gene ends were 5 bases for V and 1 base for J; bases not matched to a gene: 14. The germline V gene encodes CDR1 SGHVS and CDR2 FQNEAQ. The CDR3 length is 19 residues.

There are a few counts of this clone. This chain links TRBV2 with TRBJ1-6, with unresolved D. Trimming removed 2 bases from V and 5 bases from J, with 7 bases in between. The CDR3 is 14 residues long. Germline V gene data show CDR1 as SNHLY and CDR2 as FYNNEI. The CDR3 bases are TGTGCCAGCAGTGAAATGGGCAATAATTCACCCCTCCACTTT. Translated, it gives CASSEMGNNSPLHF.

The CDR3 sequence is CASSELGRSTDTQYF. Here the CDR3 DNA reads TGTGCCAGCAGTGAACTAGGCCGGAGCACAGATACGCAGTATTTT. The genes are TRBV2 and TRBJ2-3; D not resolved. Germline loops: CDR1 SNHLY, CDR2 FYNNEI. The CDR3 loop spans 15 amino acids. V was clipped by 2 bases and J by 0 bases, with 9 bases between them.

The chain employs TRBV9 and TRBJ2-3; tentative D call: TRBD2 (5 bases). From germline, CDR1 is SGDLS and CDR2 YYNGEE. This CDR3 is built from 15 residues. V was pared by 2 bases and J by 0 bases, with 10 bases between. CDR3 coding DNA: TGTGCCAGCAGCGTTCAGCGGAGAAGCACAGATACGCAGTATTTT. It specifies CASSVQRRSTDTQYF.

This clone was detected once. This chain uses TRBV7-6 with TRBJ2-1, with D maybe TRBD1 (6 bases). The CDR3 length is 15 residues. Looked up from germline, CDR1 is SGHVS and CDR2 is FNYEAQ. Trimming left V 1 base short and J 1 base short, with 8 bases between. The CDR3 is CASSLGGTSYNEQFF. CDR3 DNA: TGTGCCAGCAGCTTAGGGGGGACATCCTACAATGAGCAGTTCTTC. Combining the CDR3 with reference TRBV7-6 and TRBJ2-1 gives the whole variable domain GAGVSQSPRYKVTKRGQDVALRCDPISGHVSLYWYRQALGQGPEFLTYFNYEAQQDKSGLPNDRFSAERPEGSISTLTIQRTEQRDSAMYRCASSLGGTSYNEQFFGPGTRLTVL.

J is TRBJ1-2 and V is TRBV10-3, with TRBD1 matching over 7 bases. Germline CDR1 reads ENHRY; CDR2 reads SYGVKD. This CDR3 region has 16 residues. V dropped 10 bases and J dropped 8; count of bases not matched to a gene: 22. CDR3 sequence (DNA): TGTGCCACCGGGCGGGCAGGGGGGATTGGTTCGGGCGGCTACACCTTC. This translates into CATGRAGGIGSGGYTF.

V gene TRBV27 combines with J gene TRBJ1-2, with D perhaps matching TRBD1 (6 bases). This CDR3 comprises 14 residues. The V gene lost 5 bases and the J gene lost 3 bases, with 13 bases spanning the gap. In germline, CDR1 is MNHEY, CDR2 SMNVEV (reference sequence). CDR3: CASSPLWGHYGYTF. The CDR3 bases are TGTGCCAGCAGTCCTTTATGGGGGCACTATGGCTACACCTTC.

V usage is TRBV6-6 and J usage is TRBJ2-1, with TRBD1 as a possible D gene (6 bases). V gave up 6 bases and J gave up 3 bases, with 12 bases separating them. Looked up from germline, CDR1 is MNHNY and CDR2 is SVGAGI (reference sequence). The CDR3 runs to 14 residues. CDR3 loop: CASRKDRIYNEQFF. The CDR3 bases are TGTGCCAGCAGAAAAGACAGGATCTACAATGAGCAGTTCTTC.

The J gene is TRBJ2-1, the V gene TRBV27; 7 bases line up with TRBD2. V lost 0 bases and J lost 10; bases outside the gene matches: 3. The CDR3 loop spans 13 amino acids. Germline V gives CDR1 MNHEY, CDR2 SMNVEV (reference sequence). The chain's CDR3 is CASSLSRDYEQFF. The DNA of the CDR3 is TGTGCCAGCAGTTTATCTCGGGACTACGAGCAGTTCTTC.

In DNA, the CDR3 is TGTGCCAGCAGCTCCCTTCGAGATGAAGAAAAACTGTTTTTT. This codes for CASSSLRDEEKLFF. The J gene is TRBJ1-4, the V gene TRBV7-9; D is unclear. Looked up from germline, CDR1 is SEHNR and CDR2 is FQNEAQ (reference sequence). The CDR3 has 14 amino acids. The germline V and J ends were trimmed by 4 bases and 8 bases, with 14 bases remaining between them.

The sample holds one count of this clone. This chain connects TRBV5-6 to TRBJ2-3, with 7 bases that match TRBD2. Trimming took 4 bases from V and 2 from J; bases not matched to a gene: 4. The germline V gene encodes CDR1 SGHDT and CDR2 YYEEEE. This CDR3 spans 14 amino acids. This CDR3 is CASSPAGDTDTQYF. For the CDR3, the DNA is TGTGCCAGCAGCCCGGCGGGGGACACAGATACGCAGTATTTT.

This clone came up a few times. This sequence joins TRBV27 and TRBJ2-1; maybe TRBD1 (6 bases). Trimming stripped 5 bases from V and 6 bases from J, with 17 bases between. The germline V gene encodes CDR1 MNHEY and CDR2 SMNVEV (reference sequence). CDR3 length: 15 residues. The CDR3 DNA reads as TGTGCCAGCAGTAGGGACCCTGGGGGCCTCAATGAGCAGTTCTTC. Its protein is CASSRDPGGLNEQFF.

The CDR3 protein is CASSLGGRSGNTIYF. Written as DNA, the CDR3 is TGTGCCAGCAGCTTAGGAGGGAGGTCTGGAAACACCATATATTTT. The chain is built from TRBV11-2 and TRBJ1-3; D call uncertain. CDR1 SGHAT and CDR2 FQNNGV come from the germline V gene. The V gene lost 1 base and the J gene lost 1 base, with 8 bases spanning the gap. This CDR3 spans 15 amino acids.

This clone was recorded once. The V and J genes are TRBV19 and TRBJ2-2; 7 positions agree with TRBD1. The CDR3 is 15 amino acids. In germline, CDR1 is LNHDA, CDR2 SQIVND (reference sequence). V shed 6 bases, J shed 4 bases, and the junction held 8 bases outside the gene matches. The CDR3 loop is CASRIDRAGTGELFF. The CDR3 DNA is TGTGCCAGTAGGATTGACAGGGCTGGCACCGGGGAGCTGTTTTTT.

The genes are TRBV15 and TRBJ2-2; D perhaps matches TRBD1 (7 bases). Trimming left V 0 bases short and J 4 bases short, with 9 bases between. Germline V gene sequence: CDR1 LNHNV, CDR2 YYDKDF (reference sequence). The CDR3 contains 15 residues. The CDR3 is CATSRDRGVTGELFF. DNA for the CDR3: TGTGCCACCAGCAGAGACAGGGGGGTCACCGGGGAGCTGTTTTTT.

The gene calls are TRBV2 and TRBJ2-5; D gene unclear. CDR1 is SNHLY and CDR2 is FYNNEI in the germline V gene. This CDR3 comprises 14 residues. V dropped 7 bases and J dropped 0 bases, with 12 bases sitting between them. The CDR3 sequence: CASMAPRYQETQYF. The CDR3 DNA sequence: TGTGCCAGCATGGCCCCAAGATACCAAGAGACCCAGTACTTC.

This sequence joins TRBV9 and TRBJ2-2, with unresolved D. The CDR3 sequence is 14 residues long. Germline V gene sequence: CDR1 SGDLS, CDR2 YYNGEE. V gave up 0 bases and J gave up 5 bases, with 8 bases separating them. The CDR3 protein is CASSVDPSTGELFF. The CDR3 nucleotides are TGTGCCAGCAGCGTAGATCCTTCTACCGGGGAGCTGTTTTTT.

This chain joins TRBV28 and TRBJ1-5; 8 bases agree with TRBD1. Germline values: CDR1 MDHEN, CDR2 SYDVKM. J gave up 4 bases and V 4 bases, and 6 bases lay outside the gene matches. CDR3 length: 15 amino acids. As DNA, the CDR3 is TGTGCCAGCAGTTGGAGAACAGGGGGTAATCAGCCCCAGCATTTT. Protein: CASSWRTGGNQPQHF.

The chain joins TRBV13 to TRBJ2-7; TRBD1 agrees at 10 bases. The CDR3 contains 17 residues. V dropped 5 bases and J dropped 3; count of bases not matched to a gene: 13. CDR1 and CDR2 (germline): PRHDT, FYEKMQ (reference sequence). In DNA, the CDR3 is TGTGCCAGCAGCCTTGGGGACAGGGGCACGACGAGCTACGAGCAGTACTTC. Translation: CASSLGDRGTTSYEQYF. Filled out from reference TRBV13 and TRBJ2-7, the complete variable domain reads AAGVIQSPRHLIKEKRETATLKCYPIPRHDTVYWYQQGPGQDPQFLISFYEKMQSDKGSIPDRFSAQQFSDYHSELNMSSLELGDSALYFCASSLGDRGTTSYEQYFGPGTRLTVT.

V gene TRBV6-6 combines with J gene TRBJ1-1; 10 bases are shared with TRBD1. The CDR3 sequence is 14 residues long. Germline CDR1 reads MNHNY; CDR2 reads SVGAGI (reference sequence). V lost 6 bases to trimming and J lost 4 bases; unmatched junction nucleotides: 5. The CDR3 reads CASSRDRGSTEAFF. Here the CDR3 DNA reads TGTGCCAGCAGCCGGGACAGGGGAAGCACTGAAGCTTTCTTT.

The J gene is TRBJ1-2, the V gene TRBV7-9, with a weak D call TRBD1 (6 bases). Germline assignment: CDR1 SEHNR and CDR2 FQNEAQ (reference sequence). V lost 5 bases to trimming and J lost 0 bases, with 13 bases between them. The CDR3 covers 15 residues. The CDR3 sequence: CASSTPRDTNYGYTF. For the CDR3, the DNA is TGTGCCAGCAGCACTCCGAGGGACACTAACTATGGCTACACCTTC.

This rearrangement joins TRBV5-8 to TRBJ2-1; TRBD2 matches 10 bases. Germline CDR1 is SGHTS and CDR2 is YDEGEE. The CDR3 has 15 residues. The J segment lost 8 bases and the V segment lost 6 bases, leaving 11 bases of the junction unmatched. The CDR3 is CASIHGTSDTDEQFF. CDR3 DNA sequence: TGTGCCAGCATCCACGGGACTAGCGATACCGATGAGCAGTTCTTC.

This chain connects TRBV5-1 to TRBJ1-2, with a weak D call TRBD1 (5 bases). This CDR3 is 13 amino acids long. Looked up from germline, CDR1 is SGHRS and CDR2 is YFSETQ. V gave up 0 bases and J gave up 10 bases, with 13 bases separating them. The CDR3 DNA sequence: TGCGCCAGCAGCTTGGAGGCAGGGTACCCCTACACCTTC. Amino acids: CASSLEAGYPYTF.

The genes are TRBV5-8 and TRBJ1-2; 11 nucleotides align to TRBD1. Germline CDR1 SGHTS, CDR2 YDEGEE. With V trimmed by 4 bases and J by 3 bases, 5 bases remained unmatched. This CDR3 is 15 amino acids long. The CDR3: CASSTWTGGDYGYTF. CDR3 DNA: TGTGCCAGCAGCACTTGGACAGGGGGCGACTATGGCTACACCTTC.

This clone was counted a single time. V gene TRBV7-8 combines with J gene TRBJ1-1; 8 nucleotides line up with TRBD1. CDR1 SGHVS and CDR2 FQNEAQ come from the germline V gene. The CDR3 has 15 amino acids. Germline trimming cut 5 bases from V and 6 bases from J; bases unmatched to any gene: 11. In DNA form, the CDR3 reads TGTGCCAGCAGCGCCAGACCCCAGGGGGCGTCTGAAGCTTTCTTT. This sequence encodes CASSARPQGASEAFF.